One sample yielded the 22 T cell receptor beta chains listed below, sequenced in a study of radiotherapy plus CTLA-4 blockade in lung cancer. Produced via immunoSEQ multiplex PCR; TCRdb's table is partial and in-frame only. This sample has tens of thousands of clones, with 79% found just once. Specimen: peripheral blood, collected from a patient treated with radiotherapy plus ipilimumab. These receptors were taken from a human donor with non-small cell lung cancer who had a complete response to radiotherapy plus ipilimumab.

This clone was seen once. The chain is built from TRBV2 and TRBJ2-5; no definite D call. CDR1 is SNHLY and CDR2 is FYNNEI in the germline V gene. V was pared by 3 bases and J by 1 base, with 9 bases between. The CDR3 is 14 amino acids. The CDR3 DNA follows: TGTGCCAGCAGTGACAGGAGAATCCAAGAGACCCAGTACTTC. Its protein product is CASSDRRIQETQYF.

The V and J genes are TRBV29-1 and TRBJ1-2; tentative D call: TRBD1 (5 bases). The germline V and J ends were trimmed by 4 bases and 7 bases, with 16 bases remaining between them. Germline V gives CDR1 SQVTM, CDR2 ANQGSEA. The CDR3 runs 13 residues. CDR3 loop: CSVVGGLSSGYTF. CDR3 in DNA: TGCAGCGTTGTGGGGGGGTTATCCTCTGGCTACACCTTC.

V usage is TRBV30 and J usage is TRBJ1-5; a weak D match, TRBD1 (6 bases). The germline V gene has CDR1 GTSNPN and CDR2 SVGIG (reference sequence). This CDR3 spans 20 amino acids. V was trimmed by 0 bases and J by 4 bases, leaving 28 bases between them. The DNA of the CDR3 is TGTGCCTGGAGTGTAATGTCCCCCGCCCTGGGGGCCCACCAAAATCAGCCCCAGCATTTT. It encodes CAWSVMSPALGAHQNQPQHF.

In nucleotides, the CDR3 is TGTGCCAGCTCCCTCTCGGGGGGATTCTTGGACTATGGCTACACCTTC. Residues: CASSLSGGFLDYGYTF. The chain joins TRBV5-4 to TRBJ1-2; possibly TRBD1 for D (5 bases). Germline CDR1 and CDR2: SGHNT and YYREEE (reference sequence). Trimming took off 7 bases at V and 3 bases at J, with 22 bases between the two ends. The CDR3 runs 16 residues.

The J gene is TRBJ2-1, the V gene TRBV2, with unresolved D. The CDR3 is made up of 11 amino acids. V was trimmed by 11 bases and J by 7 bases, leaving 12 bases between them. Germline CDR1 is SNHLY and CDR2 is FYNNEI. The CDR3 spells CADRRQNEQFF. The CDR3 DNA sequence: TGTGCCGACCGCCGCCAGAATGAGCAGTTCTTC.

This chain links TRBV5-1 with TRBJ2-2, with a tentative D call TRBD2 (5 bases). The V end lost 1 base, the J end lost 5 bases, and 9 bases lay between the germline ends. The CDR3 spans 14 residues. Germline lookup yields CDR1 SGHRS and CDR2 YFSETQ. The CDR3 DNA reads as TGCGCCAGCAGCTTGATTCGGGGTACCGGGGAGCTGTTTTTT. Its translation: CASSLIRGTGELFF.

A single count supports this clone. This sequence joins TRBV9 and TRBJ1-2; tentative D call: TRBD1 (5 bases). The length of the CDR3 is 15 residues. The V end was cut by 0 bases, the J end by 8 bases, with 17 bases between. Germline V gives CDR1 SGDLS, CDR2 YYNGEE. This CDR3 reads CASSVEGLSGSGYTF. The CDR3 coding sequence is TGTGCCAGCAGCGTAGAGGGACTCTCAGGGTCCGGCTACACCTTC.

This chain joins TRBV7-6 and TRBJ1-2; D is undetermined. The ends were cut back, 2 bases at V and 7 bases at J, with 11 bases in the middle. The CDR3 runs 13 residues. Per the germline V gene, CDR1 is SGHVS and CDR2 is FNYEAQ. CDR3 amino acids: CASSLLGERGYTF. The CDR3 DNA sequence: TGTGCCAGCAGCTTACTCGGGGAGCGTGGCTACACCTTC.

The gene calls are TRBV27 and TRBJ2-5; 7 bases map to TRBD1. Germline CDR1 and CDR2: MNHEY and SMNVEV (reference sequence). The CDR3 extends over 16 amino acids. V dropped 6 bases and J dropped 1; count of bases not matched to a gene: 11. CDR3 sequence: CASRDRTGTLQETQYF. In nucleotides, the CDR3 is TGTGCCAGCAGGGATAGGACAGGAACCCTCCAAGAGACCCAGTACTTC.

The CDR3 DNA is TGCGCCAGCAGTCCGGGGTCAGGGAACTACGAGCAGTACTTC. The encoded protein is CASSPGSGNYEQYF. The chain carries TRBV5-1 and TRBJ2-7; D may correspond to TRBD1 or TRBD2 (5 bases each). The CDR3 spans 14 residues. CDR1 is SGHRS, CDR2 YFSETQ, per germline. The V end lost 5 bases, the J end lost 3 bases, and 15 bases lay between the germline ends.

The chain carries TRBV7-8 and TRBJ2-7, with D perhaps matching TRBD2 (6 bases). Germline values: CDR1 SGHVS, CDR2 FQNEAQ. Trimming removed 5 bases at V and 4 bases at J, with 18 bases between. The CDR3 contains 15 residues. The CDR3 DNA follows: TGTGCCAGCAGCCAGCACCCGGGAGCTAGGTACGAGCAGTACGTC. This translates into CASSQHPGARYEQYV.

This chain joins TRBV6-6 and TRBJ1-3; maybe TRBD1 (6 bases). Between the trimmed V and J ends, which lost 5 bases and 8 bases, there was a span of 13 bases. The CDR3 extends over 13 amino acids. The germline CDR1 and CDR2 sequences are MNHNY and SVGAGI (reference sequence). The CDR3 sequence is CASSDGGGDTIYF. In DNA, the CDR3 is TGTGCCAGCAGTGACGGAGGGGGGGACACCATATATTTT.

In the case of this clone: This CDR3 is also generated by other DNA sequences in the sample. The chain joins TRBV11-3 to TRBJ1-2; D possibly corresponds to TRBD1 (6 bases). The CDR3 sequence is 13 residues long. CDR1 and CDR2 (germline): SGHNT, YENEEA. The V and J ends lost 4 bases and 2 bases respectively, with 8 bases between them. The CDR3 nucleotides are TGTGCCAGCAGCTCAGGACAGAACTATGGCTACACCTTC. It encodes CASSSGQNYGYTF.

V usage is TRBV29-1 and J usage is TRBJ2-2; D ambiguous. Germline V gene sequence: CDR1 SQVTM, CDR2 ANQGSEA. The CDR3 runs to 11 residues. V gave up 0 bases and J gave up 8 bases, with 4 bases separating them. The CDR3 DNA reads TGCAGCGTTGAAGACGTTGGGGAGCTGTTTTTT. This translates into CSVEDVGELFF.

J is TRBJ1-6 and V is TRBV29-1, with 9 bases lining up with TRBD1. The CDR3 is made up of 14 amino acids. Germline V gene lookup returns CDR1 SQVTM and CDR2 ANQGSEA. V lost 6 bases to trimming and J lost 15 bases; unmatched junction nucleotides: 15. As DNA, the CDR3 is TGCAGCGTCCGGGACAGGGCAGGGCTCGGTCGCCTCCACTTT. It codes for CSVRDRAGLGRLHF. The entire variable domain, with the rest obtained from reference TRBV29-1 and TRBJ1-6, is as follows: SAVISQKPSRDICQRGTSLTIQCQVDSQVTMMFWYRQQPGQSLTLIATANQGSEATYESGFVIDKFPISRPNLTFSTLTVSNMSPEDSSIYLCSVRDRAGLGRLHFGNGTRLTVT.

This clone came up once. The gene calls are TRBV2 and TRBJ1-2, with TRBD1 matching over 8 bases. This CDR3 has 13 residues. Germline CDR1 is SNHLY and CDR2 is FYNNEI. Trimming removed 0 bases from V and 13 bases from J; junction bases left unmatched: 7. CDR3 DNA sequence: TGTGCCAGCAGTGAAGCAAGGGGGACAGGTCTCACCTTC. Translated: CASSEARGTGLTF.

This clone was seen once. This rearrangement joins TRBV30 to TRBJ1-3, with 7 nucleotides matching TRBD1. CDR1 and CDR2 from the germline V gene are GTSNPN and SVGIG (reference sequence). This CDR3 has 14 residues. J was trimmed by 2 bases and V by 2 bases; bases with no gene match: 3. The CDR3 region is CAWSPGTAGNTIYF. The CDR3 DNA sequence: TGTGCCTGGAGTCCCGGGACAGCTGGAAACACCATATATTTT.

The gene calls are TRBV7-2 and TRBJ1-1; no definite D call. The CDR3 is made up of 13 amino acids. Germline V gives CDR1 SGHTA, CDR2 FQGNSA. V lost 5 bases and J 6 bases, leaving 13 bases between the germline ends. Here the CDR3 reads CASSLNPRAEAFF. In DNA, the CDR3 is TGTGCCAGCAGCCTCAACCCCCGGGCTGAAGCTTTCTTT.

This chain connects TRBV4-3 to TRBJ2-3; 10 bases align to TRBD2. Germline CDR1 is LGHNA and CDR2 is YSLEER. This CDR3 contains 18 residues. V was clipped by 1 base and J by 2 bases; unmatched bases: 9. The DNA of the CDR3 is TGCGCCAGCAGCCAAGGGCTCACTAGCGGGGTTACCACAGATACGCAGTATTTT. Translation: CASSQGLTSGVTTDTQYF.

The J gene is TRBJ1-1, the V gene TRBV30; D gene ambiguous. In germline, CDR1 is GTSNPN, CDR2 SVGIG (reference sequence). V was clipped by 5 bases and J by 8 bases, with 18 bases between them. The CDR3 has 13 amino acids. CDR3 sequence (DNA): TGTGCCTGGGCGCTGCAGGTAGTGGAAGAAGCTTTCTTT. This translates into CAWALQVVEEAFF.

The V and J genes are TRBV2 and TRBJ2-1; TRBD2 matches 8 bases. V lost 5 bases, J lost 10 bases, and 13 bases stayed unmatched. The CDR3 sequence is 15 residues long. Germline V lookup: CDR1 SNHLY, CDR2 FYNNEI. CDR3 in amino acids: CASSTLPGGPREQFF. CDR3 nucleotide sequence: TGTGCCAGCAGTACTCTGCCGGGGGGGCCGAGGGAGCAGTTCTTC.

The chain couples TRBV19 to TRBJ2-1; 10 bases line up with TRBD2. Trimming cost V 4 bases and J 6 bases; bases outside gene matches: 6. CDR1 LNHDA and CDR2 SQIVND come from the germline V gene (reference sequence). The CDR3 is 15 amino acids. The CDR3 region has the DNA TGTGCCAGTAGTACCCGAGCGGGAGGGGGCAATGAGCAGTTCTTC. Protein: CASSTRAGGGNEQFF. The complete variable domain, with remaining parts taken from reference TRBV19 and TRBJ2-1, reads DGGITQSPKYLFRKEGQNVTLSCEQNLNHDAMYWYRQDPGQGLRLIYYSQIVNDFQKGDIAEGYSVSREKKESFPLTVTSAQKNPTAFYLCASSTRAGGGNEQFFGPGTRLTVL.